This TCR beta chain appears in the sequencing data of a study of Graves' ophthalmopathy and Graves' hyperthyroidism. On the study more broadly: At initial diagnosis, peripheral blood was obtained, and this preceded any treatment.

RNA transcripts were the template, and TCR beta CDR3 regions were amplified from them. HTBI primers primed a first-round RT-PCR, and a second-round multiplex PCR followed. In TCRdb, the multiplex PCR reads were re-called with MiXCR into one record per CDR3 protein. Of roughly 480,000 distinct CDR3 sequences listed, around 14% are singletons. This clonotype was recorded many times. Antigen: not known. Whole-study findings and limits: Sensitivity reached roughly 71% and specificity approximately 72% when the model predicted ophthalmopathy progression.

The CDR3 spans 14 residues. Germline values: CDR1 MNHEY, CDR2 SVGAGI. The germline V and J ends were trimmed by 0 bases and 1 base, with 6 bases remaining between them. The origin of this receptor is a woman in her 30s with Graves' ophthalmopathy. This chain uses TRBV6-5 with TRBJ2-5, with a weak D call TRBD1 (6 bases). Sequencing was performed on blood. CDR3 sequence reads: CASSYSGGQETQYF. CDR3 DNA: TGTGCCAGCAGTTACTCAGGGGGCCAAGAGACCCAGTACTTC.